This T cell receptor beta chain was captured by sequencing in a study of T cell repertoires in aging, cancer and after chemotherapy. Study-wide background: The whole study produced a dataset of some 9 million TCR reads.

This CDR3 has 15 amino acids. In germline, CDR1 is MNHNS, CDR2 SASEGT. V lost 5 bases, J lost 5 bases, and 13 bases lay in between. In regard to this clonotype: Its specificity is not known.

Amplification of TCR beta used genomic DNA extracted from peripheral blood. A mixed TRB-A/B primer pool amplified rearranged TRB by multiplex touch-down PCR. TCRdb re-derived calls from the multiplex PCR reads in MiXCR, one entry per CDR3 protein. There are about 12,000 distinct CDR3 sequences in the sample; 31% occur only once, and 10% lies in the top ten. Study findings and constraints: In each cancer cohort, median generation probability increased across chemotherapy, suggesting thymic output rebounded.

Sample: blood. The gene calls are TRBV6-1 and TRBJ1-6; D is uncertain. This receptor was identified in a human donor in good health. The donor label of this sample is uncertain. Here the CDR3 reads CASSPLHLNNSPLHF. The CDR3 coding sequence is TGTGCCAGCAGTCCCCTACATCTCAATAATTCACCCCTCCACTTT.